One and the same sample provided the 3 T cell receptor beta chains below, sequenced in a study of cytomegalovirus exposure and HLA in healthy donors. PCR amplification relied on 60 Vbeta primers (plus 13 Jbeta primers). TCRdb's copy holds only in-frame clones and misses some; the assay was immunoSEQ multiplex PCR. Of approximately 120,000 clones in the sample, 75% are singletons; the top ten hold around 3.2%. The sequenced sample consisted of PBMCs. The source is a man aged 25-45 years in good health and CMV-seronegative.

The CDR3 DNA reads TGTGCCTGGAGTGGGGTGCAGGCAGATACGCAGTATTTT. This gives the protein CAWSGVQADTQYF. The V call is TRBV30, the J call TRBJ2-3; D is unclear. The CDR3 sequence is 13 residues long. V was cut by 1 base and J by 4 bases, with 9 bases left in between. Germline CDR1 and CDR2: GTSNPN and SVGIG (reference sequence).

This clone was observed a handful of times. The chain is built from TRBV27 and TRBJ1-6; D perhaps matches TRBD1 (6 bases). CDR1 is MNHEY, CDR2 SMNVEV, per germline (reference sequence). The CDR3 runs to 15 residues. Trimming cost V 5 bases and J 3 bases, with 11 bases left between them. CDR3 amino acids: CASSPGQYYNSPLHF. The DNA for the CDR3 is TGTGCCAGCAGTCCCGGACAGTACTATAATTCACCCCTCCACTTT.

In DNA, the CDR3 is TGTGCCTGGAGTCCGGTTGCAGAGACCCAGTACTTC. It is translated as CAWSPVAETQYF. V is TRBV30 and J is TRBJ2-5; D uncertain. The length of the CDR3 is 12 residues. In germline, CDR1 is GTSNPN, CDR2 SVGIG (reference sequence). The germline V and J ends were trimmed by 2 bases and 4 bases, with 8 bases remaining between them.